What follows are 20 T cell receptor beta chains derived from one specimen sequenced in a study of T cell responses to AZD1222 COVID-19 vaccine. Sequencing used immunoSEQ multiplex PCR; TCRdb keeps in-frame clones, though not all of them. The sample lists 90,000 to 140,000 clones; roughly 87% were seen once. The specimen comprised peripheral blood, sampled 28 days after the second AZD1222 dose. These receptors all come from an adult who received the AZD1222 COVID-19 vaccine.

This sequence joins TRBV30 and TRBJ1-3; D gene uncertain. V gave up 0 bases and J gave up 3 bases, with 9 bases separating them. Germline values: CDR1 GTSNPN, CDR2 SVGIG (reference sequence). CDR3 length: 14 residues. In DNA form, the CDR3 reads TGTGCCTGGAGTGTACCCGGGAATGGAAACACCATATATTTT. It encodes CAWSVPGNGNTIYF.

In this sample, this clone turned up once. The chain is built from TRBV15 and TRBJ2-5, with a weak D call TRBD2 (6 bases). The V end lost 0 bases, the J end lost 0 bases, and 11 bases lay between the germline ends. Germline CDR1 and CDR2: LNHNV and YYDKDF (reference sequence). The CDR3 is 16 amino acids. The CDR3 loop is CATSRDSGVYQETQYF. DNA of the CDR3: TGTGCCACCAGCAGAGATAGCGGAGTGTACCAAGAGACCCAGTACTTC.

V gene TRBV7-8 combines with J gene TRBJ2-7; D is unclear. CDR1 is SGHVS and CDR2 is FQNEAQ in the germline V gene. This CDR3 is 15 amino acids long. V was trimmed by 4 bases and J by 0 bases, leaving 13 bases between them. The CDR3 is CASSSRPPSSYEQYF. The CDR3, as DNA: TGTGCCAGCAGCTCCAGGCCTCCCTCCTCCTACGAGCAGTACTTC.

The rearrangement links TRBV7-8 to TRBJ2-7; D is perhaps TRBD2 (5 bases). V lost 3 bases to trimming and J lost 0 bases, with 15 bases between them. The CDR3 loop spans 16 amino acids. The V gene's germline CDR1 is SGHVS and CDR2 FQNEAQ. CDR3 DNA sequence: TGTGCCAGCAGCTTCCTCCTAGCAGTTAGCTCCTACGAGCAGTACTTC. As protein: CASSFLLAVSSYEQYF.

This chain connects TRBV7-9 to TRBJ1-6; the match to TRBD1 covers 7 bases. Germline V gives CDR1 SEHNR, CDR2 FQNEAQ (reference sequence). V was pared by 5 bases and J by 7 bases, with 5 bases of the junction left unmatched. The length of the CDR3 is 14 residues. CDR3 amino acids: CASSLRGGNSPLHF. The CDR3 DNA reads TGTGCCAGCAGCCTCAGGGGGGGGAATTCACCCCTCCACTTT.

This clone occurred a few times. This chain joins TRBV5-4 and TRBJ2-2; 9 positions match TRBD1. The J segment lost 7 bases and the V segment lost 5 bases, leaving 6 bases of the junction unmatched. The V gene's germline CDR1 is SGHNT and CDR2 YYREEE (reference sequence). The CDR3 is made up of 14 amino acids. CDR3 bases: TGTGCCAGCAGTCCCGGACAGGGGTTCGGGGAGCTGTTTTTT. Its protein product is CASSPGQGFGELFF. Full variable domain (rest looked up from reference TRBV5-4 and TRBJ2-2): ETGVTQSPTHLIKTRGQQVTLRCSSQSGHNTVSWYQQALGQGPQFIFQYYREEENGRGNFPPRFSGLQFPNYSSELNVNALELDDSALYLCASSPGQGFGELFFGEGSRLTVL.

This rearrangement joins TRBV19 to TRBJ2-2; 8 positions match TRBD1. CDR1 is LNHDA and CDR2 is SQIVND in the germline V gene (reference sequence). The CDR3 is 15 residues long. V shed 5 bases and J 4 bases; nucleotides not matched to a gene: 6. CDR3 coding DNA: TGTGCCAGTAGTCCAGGGGGCGCAGGCACCGGGGAGCTGTTTTTT. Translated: CASSPGGAGTGELFF. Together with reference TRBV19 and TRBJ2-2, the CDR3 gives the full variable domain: DGGITQSPKYLFRKEGQNVTLSCEQNLNHDAMYWYRQDPGQGLRLIYYSQIVNDFQKGDIAEGYSVSREKKESFPLTVTSAQKNPTAFYLCASSPGGAGTGELFFGEGSRLTVL.

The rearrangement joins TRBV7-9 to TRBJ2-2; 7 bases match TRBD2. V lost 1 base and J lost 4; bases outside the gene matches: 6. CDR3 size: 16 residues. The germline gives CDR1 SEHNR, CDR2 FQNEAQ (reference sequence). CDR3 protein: CASSLGGAGVTGELFF. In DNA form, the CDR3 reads TGTGCCAGCAGCTTAGGAGGGGCGGGAGTCACCGGGGAGCTGTTTTTT.

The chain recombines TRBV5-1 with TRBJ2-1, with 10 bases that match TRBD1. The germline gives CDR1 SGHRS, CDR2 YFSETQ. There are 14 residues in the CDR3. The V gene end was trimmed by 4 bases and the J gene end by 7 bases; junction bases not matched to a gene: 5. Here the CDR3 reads CASSGQGGLNEQFF. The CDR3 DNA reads TGCGCCAGCAGCGGACAGGGGGGGTTGAATGAGCAGTTCTTC.

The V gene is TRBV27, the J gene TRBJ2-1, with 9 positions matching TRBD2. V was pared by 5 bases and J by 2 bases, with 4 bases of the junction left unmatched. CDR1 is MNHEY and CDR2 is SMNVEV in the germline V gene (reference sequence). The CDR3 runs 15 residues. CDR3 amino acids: CASSQTSGPYNEQFF. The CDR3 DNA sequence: TGTGCCAGCAGTCAGACTAGCGGCCCCTACAATGAGCAGTTCTTC.

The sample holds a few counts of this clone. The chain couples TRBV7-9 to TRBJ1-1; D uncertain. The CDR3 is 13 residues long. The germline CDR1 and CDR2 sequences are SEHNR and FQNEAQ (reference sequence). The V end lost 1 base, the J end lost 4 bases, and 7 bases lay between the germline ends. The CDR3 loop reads CASSLVEGTEAFF. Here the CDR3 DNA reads TGTGCCAGCAGCTTAGTTGAGGGCACTGAAGCTTTCTTT.

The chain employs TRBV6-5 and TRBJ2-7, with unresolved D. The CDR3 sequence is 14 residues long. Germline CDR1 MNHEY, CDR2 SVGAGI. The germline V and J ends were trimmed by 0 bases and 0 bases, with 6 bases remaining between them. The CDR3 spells CASSYSTYSYEQYF. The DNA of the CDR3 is TGTGCCAGCAGTTACTCGACATACTCCTACGAGCAGTACTTC.

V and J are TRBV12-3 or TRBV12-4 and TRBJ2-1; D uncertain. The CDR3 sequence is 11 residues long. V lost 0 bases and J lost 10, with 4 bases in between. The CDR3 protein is CASSLAGEQFF. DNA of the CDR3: TGTGCCAGCAGTTTAGCGGGGGAGCAGTTCTTC.

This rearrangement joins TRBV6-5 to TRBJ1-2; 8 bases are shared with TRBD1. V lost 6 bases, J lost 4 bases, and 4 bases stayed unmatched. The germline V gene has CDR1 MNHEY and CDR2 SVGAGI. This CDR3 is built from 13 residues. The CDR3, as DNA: TGTGCCAGCAGCCGCGGGACAGGCTATGGCTACACCTTC. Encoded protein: CASSRGTGYGYTF.

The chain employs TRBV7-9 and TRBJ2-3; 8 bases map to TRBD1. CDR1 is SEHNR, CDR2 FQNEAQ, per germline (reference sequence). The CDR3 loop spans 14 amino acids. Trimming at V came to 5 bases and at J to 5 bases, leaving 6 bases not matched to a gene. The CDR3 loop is CASSAQTGVDTQYF. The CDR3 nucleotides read TGTGCCAGCAGCGCACAGACAGGGGTAGATACGCAGTATTTT.

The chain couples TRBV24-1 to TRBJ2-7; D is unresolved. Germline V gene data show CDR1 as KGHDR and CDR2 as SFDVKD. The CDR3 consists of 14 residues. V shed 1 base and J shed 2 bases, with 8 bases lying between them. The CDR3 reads CATSDFFSPYEQYF. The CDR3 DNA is TGTGCCACCAGTGATTTTTTCAGTCCCTACGAGCAGTACTTC.

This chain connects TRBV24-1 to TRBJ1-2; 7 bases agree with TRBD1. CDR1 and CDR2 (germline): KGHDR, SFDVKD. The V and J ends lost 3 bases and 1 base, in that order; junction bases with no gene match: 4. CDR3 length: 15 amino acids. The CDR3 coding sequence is TGTGCCACCAGTGATCCCGGACAGGATAACTATGGCTACACCTTC. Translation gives CATSDPGQDNYGYTF.

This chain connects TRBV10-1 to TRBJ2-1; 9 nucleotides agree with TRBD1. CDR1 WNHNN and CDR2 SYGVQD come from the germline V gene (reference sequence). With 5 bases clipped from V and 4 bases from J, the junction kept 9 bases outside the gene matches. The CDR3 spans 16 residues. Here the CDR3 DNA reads TGCGCCAGCAGTTACGAGAAGGACAGGGGTTACAATGAGCAGTTCTTC. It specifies CASSYEKDRGYNEQFF.

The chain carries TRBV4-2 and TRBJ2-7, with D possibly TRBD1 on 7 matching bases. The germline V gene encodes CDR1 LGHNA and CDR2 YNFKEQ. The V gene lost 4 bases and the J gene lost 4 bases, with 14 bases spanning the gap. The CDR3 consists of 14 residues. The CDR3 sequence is CASSLGDSGYEQYF. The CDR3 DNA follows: TGTGCCAGCAGCCTGGGGGACAGCGGGTACGAGCAGTACTTC.

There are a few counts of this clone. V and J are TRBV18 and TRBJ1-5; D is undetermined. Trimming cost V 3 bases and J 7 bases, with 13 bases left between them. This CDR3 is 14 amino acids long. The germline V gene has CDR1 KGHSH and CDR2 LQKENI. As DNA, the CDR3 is TGTGCCAGCTCACCTTTAAGGGAAGGGCAGCCCCAGCATTTT. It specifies CASSPLREGQPQHF.